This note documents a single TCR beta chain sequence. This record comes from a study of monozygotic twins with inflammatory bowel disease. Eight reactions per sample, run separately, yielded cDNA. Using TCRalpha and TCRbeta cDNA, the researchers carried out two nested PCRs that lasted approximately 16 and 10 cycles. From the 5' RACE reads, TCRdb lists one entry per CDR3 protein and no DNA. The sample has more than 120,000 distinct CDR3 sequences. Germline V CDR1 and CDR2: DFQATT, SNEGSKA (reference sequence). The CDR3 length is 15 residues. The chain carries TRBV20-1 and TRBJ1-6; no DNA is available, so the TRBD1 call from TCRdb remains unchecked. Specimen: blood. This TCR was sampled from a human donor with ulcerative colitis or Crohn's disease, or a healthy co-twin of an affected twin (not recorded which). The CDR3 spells CSAKSGTKNNSPLHF.